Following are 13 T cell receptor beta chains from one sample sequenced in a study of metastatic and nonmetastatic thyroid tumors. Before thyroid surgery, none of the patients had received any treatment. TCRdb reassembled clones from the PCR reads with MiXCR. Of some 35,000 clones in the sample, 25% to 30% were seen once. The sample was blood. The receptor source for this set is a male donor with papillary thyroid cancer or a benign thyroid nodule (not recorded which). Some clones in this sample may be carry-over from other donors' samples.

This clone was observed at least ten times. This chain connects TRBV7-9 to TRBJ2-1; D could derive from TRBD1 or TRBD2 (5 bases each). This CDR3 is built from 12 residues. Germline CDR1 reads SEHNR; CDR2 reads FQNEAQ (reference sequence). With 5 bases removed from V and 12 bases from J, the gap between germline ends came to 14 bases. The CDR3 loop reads CASSLRDGGQFF. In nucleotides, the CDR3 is TGTGCCAGCAGCCTCAGGGATGGGGGGCAGTTCTTC.

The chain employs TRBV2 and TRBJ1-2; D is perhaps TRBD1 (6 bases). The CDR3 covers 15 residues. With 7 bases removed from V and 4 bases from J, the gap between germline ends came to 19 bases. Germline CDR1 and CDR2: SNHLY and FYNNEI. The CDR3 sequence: CASKPQGLGTYGYTF. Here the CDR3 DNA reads TGTGCCAGCAAACCTCAGGGGTTGGGGACCTATGGCTACACCTTC.

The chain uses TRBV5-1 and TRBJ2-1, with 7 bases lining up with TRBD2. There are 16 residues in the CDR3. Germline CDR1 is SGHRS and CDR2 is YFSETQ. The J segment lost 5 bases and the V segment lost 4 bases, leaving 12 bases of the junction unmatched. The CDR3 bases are TGCGCCAGCAGCCGATTCAAGGGGACTACCAACAATGAGCAGTTCTTC. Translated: CASSRFKGTTNNEQFF.

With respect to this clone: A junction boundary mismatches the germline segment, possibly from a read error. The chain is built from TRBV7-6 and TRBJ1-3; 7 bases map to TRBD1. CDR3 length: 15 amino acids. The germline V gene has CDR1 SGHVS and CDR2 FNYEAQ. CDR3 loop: CASSIAGGSGNTIYF. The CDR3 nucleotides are TGTGCCAGCAGCATAGCAGGGGGATCTGGAAACACCATATATTTT.

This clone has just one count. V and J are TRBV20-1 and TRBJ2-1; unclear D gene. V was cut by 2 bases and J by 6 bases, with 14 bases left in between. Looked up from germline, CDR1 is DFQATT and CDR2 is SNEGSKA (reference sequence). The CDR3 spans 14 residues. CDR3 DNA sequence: TGCAGTGCTAGACCAGCATTAGCCCGCAATGAGCAGTTCTTC. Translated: CSARPALARNEQFF.

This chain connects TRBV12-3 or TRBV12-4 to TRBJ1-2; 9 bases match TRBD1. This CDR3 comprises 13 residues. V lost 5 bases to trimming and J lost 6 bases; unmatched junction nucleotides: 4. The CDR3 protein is CASSRTGANGYTF. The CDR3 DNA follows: TGTGCCAGCAGTCGGACAGGGGCGAATGGCTACACCTTC.

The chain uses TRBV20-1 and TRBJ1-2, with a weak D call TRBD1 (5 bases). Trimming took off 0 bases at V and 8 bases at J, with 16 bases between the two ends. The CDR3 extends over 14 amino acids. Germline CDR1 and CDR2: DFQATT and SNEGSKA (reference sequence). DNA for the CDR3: TGCAGTGCTAGAGAAGGGGCACCTTCTATAGGCTACACCTTC. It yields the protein CSAREGAPSIGYTF.

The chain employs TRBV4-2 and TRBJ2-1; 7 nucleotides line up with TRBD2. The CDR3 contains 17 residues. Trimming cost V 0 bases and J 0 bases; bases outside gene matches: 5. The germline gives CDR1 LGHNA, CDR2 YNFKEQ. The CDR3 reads CASSQEASGSSYNEQFF. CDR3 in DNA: TGTGCCAGCAGCCAAGAGGCTAGCGGAAGCTCCTACAATGAGCAGTTCTTC.

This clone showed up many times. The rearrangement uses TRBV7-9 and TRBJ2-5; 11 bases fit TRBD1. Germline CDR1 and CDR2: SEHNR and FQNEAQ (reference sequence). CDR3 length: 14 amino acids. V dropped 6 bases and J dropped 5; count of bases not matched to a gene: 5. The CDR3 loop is CASREGQGAETQYF. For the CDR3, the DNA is TGTGCCAGCAGGGAAGGACAGGGGGCTGAGACCCAGTACTTC.

The CDR3 loop is CASSPGDRVYGYTF. In nucleotides, the CDR3 is TGTGCCAGCAGCCCAGGGGACAGGGTATATGGCTACACCTTC. The chain uses TRBV7-2 and TRBJ1-2; 9 nucleotides agree with TRBD1. CDR3 length equals 14 residues. The germline CDR1 and CDR2 sequences are SGHTA and FQGNSA. Germline trimming cut 5 bases from V and 5 bases from J; bases unmatched to any gene: 6.

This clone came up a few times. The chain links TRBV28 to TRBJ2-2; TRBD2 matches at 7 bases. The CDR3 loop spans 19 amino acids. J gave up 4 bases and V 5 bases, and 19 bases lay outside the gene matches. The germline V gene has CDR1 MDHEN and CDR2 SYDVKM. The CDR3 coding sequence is TGTGCCAGCAGTGGGAGACTTCCGACTAGCCGAAAGGGCACCGGGGAGCTGTTTTTT. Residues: CASSGRLPTSRKGTGELFF.

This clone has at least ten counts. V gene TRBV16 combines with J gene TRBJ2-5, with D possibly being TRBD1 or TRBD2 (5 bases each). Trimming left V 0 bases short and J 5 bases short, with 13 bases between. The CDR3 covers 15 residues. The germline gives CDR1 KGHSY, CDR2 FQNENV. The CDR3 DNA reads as TGTGCCAGCAGCCAATCTCAGGGAGCGTGGGAGACCCAGTACTTC. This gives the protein CASSQSQGAWETQYF.

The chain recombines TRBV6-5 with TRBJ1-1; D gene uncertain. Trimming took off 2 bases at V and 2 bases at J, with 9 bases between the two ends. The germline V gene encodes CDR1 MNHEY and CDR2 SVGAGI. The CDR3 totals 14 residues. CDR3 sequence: CASSYGGVNTEAFF. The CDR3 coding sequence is TGTGCCAGCAGTTACGGAGGCGTTAACACTGAAGCTTTCTTT.